The clone carrying this T cell receptor beta chain was counted a single time. V dropped 5 bases and J dropped 5 bases, with 7 bases sitting between them. The CDR3 runs to 12 residues. Germline CDR1 SEHNR, CDR2 FQNEAQ (reference sequence). This record belongs to a study of CD8 T cells in Susac syndrome. Reverse transcription used about 0.45 to 1 ug RNA and random hexamers. The authors amplified TCR beta CDR3 across 54 Vbeta and 13 Jbeta using immunoSEQ multiplex PCR. TCRdb passed the immunoSEQ multiplex PCR reads through MiXCR, listing each CDR3 protein once. The sample lists fewer than 150,000 distinct CDR3 sequences; 94% were seen once.

The rearrangement joins TRBV7-9 to TRBJ1-5; tentative D call: TRBD1 (5 bases). This clonotype was sampled from a human donor in good health. The specimen was CD8+ T cells from PBMCs. This chain's CDR3 is CASSLQDQPQHF. The CDR3 coding sequence is TGTGCCAGCAGCCTACAGGATCAGCCCCAGCATTTT.